These T cell receptor beta chains were read from a single sample in a study of T cell responses to AZD1222 COVID-19 vaccine. The assay was immunoSEQ multiplex PCR, and TCRdb's table has in-frame clones only and misses some. The table has over 150,000 clones, around 93% seen once. This material consisted of peripheral blood, taken 28 days after the second dose of the MenACWY control vaccine. Every receptor here comes from an adult who received the MenACWY meningococcal vaccine as a control. Both conserved end residues are part of each CDR3. A D gene is named only where the DNA matches it firmly.

d_call v_call cdr3_aa
TRBD1 TRBV12-3/TRBV12-4 CASRGQGLTEAFF
NA TRBV7-6 CASSQYDSGGETQYF
TRBD2 TRBV18 CASSPQRGSTDTQYF
NA TRBV3-1/TRBV3-2 CASSQEGRQPQHF
NA TRBV5-6 CASSPVGAPVNTEAFF
NA TRBV6-5 CASYLRGYGYTF
TRBD1 TRBV3-1/TRBV3-2 CASRYGTDGYTF
TRBD1 TRBV5-1 CASSLQTGGAKAFF
NA TRBV12-3/TRBV12-4 CASTLGGNQPQHF
NA TRBV6-2/TRBV6-3 CASSYSMGTADTGELFF
NA TRBV18 CASSLRETEAFF
TRBD2 TRBV7-2 CASSLAISGGPQETQYF
TRBD1 TRBV28 CASTHDRAPYSNQPQHF
NA TRBV19 CASSAAGAYEQYF
NA TRBV29-1 CSVRAREFSKNEQFF
NA TRBV3-1/TRBV3-2 CASSSAVVNEKLFF
NA TRBV11-3 CASSSDTGELFF
NA TRBV30 CAWSLGQFTQYF
NA TRBV6-5 CASSPPGQGTEAFF
TRBD1 TRBV2 CASSEVGGGSPLHF
NA TRBV21-1 CASSTTCPGTGVSYEQYF
NA TRBV7-2 CASSEGPPKNIQYF
TRBD1 TRBV9 CASSATTGAWTEAFF
TRBD2 TRBV4-3 CASSQEGGSGGAHNEQFF
NA TRBV3-1/TRBV3-2 CASSQVDTEAFF
TRBD1 TRBV2 CASITDRGQGTGELFF